Sequencing of this T cell receptor (beta chain) was carried out in a study of T cells after yellow fever vaccination. Findings of the study overall: The study re-detected most primary-vaccination clones after the booster (roughly 96% CD4, around 90% CD8). Though weaker, the secondary response peaked faster, on day 5 versus 15. The CD4 compartment and the CD8 compartment contained a small share of clonotypes in common.

The CDR3 is made up of 14 amino acids. The V gene end was trimmed by 4 bases and the J gene end by 2 bases; junction bases not matched to a gene: 5. From germline, CDR1 is LNHNV and CDR2 YYDKDF (reference sequence). Template switching by 5'RACE produced TCR cDNA, adding a universal primer site and UMIs. TCRdb used MiXCR to reprocess the 5' RACE reads, holding one entry per CDR3 protein. This repertoire shows 250,000 to 350,000 distinct CDR3 sequences, about 4.5% found once; its top ten account for less than 20%. Concerning this clonotype itself: As yet, its antigen is unknown.

The input for sequencing was PBMCs, taken 15 days after the yellow fever booster vaccination. The TCR was taken from a man aged 18 to 35 who received the YFV17D yellow fever vaccine. The chain couples TRBV15 to TRBJ2-7; 7 bases align to TRBD1. The CDR3 DNA sequence: TGTGCCACCAGCATAGGGACAGTTACCTACGAGCAGTACTTC. Amino acid sequence: CATSIGTVTYEQYF.